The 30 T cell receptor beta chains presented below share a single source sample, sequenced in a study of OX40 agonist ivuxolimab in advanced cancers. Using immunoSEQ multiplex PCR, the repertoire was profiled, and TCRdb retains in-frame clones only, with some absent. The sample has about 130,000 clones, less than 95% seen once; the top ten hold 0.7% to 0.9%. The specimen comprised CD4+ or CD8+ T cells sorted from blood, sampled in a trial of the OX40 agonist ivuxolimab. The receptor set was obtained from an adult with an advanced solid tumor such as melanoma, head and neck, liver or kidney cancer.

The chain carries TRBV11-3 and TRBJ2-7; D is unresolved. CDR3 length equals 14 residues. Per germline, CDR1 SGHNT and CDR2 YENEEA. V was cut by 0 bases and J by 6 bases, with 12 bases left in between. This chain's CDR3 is CASSLESRSSEQYF. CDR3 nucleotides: TGTGCCAGCAGCTTAGAGAGCAGGTCGAGCGAGCAGTACTTC.

CDR3: CASSLEDGSYEQYF. CDR3 bases: TGTGCCAGCAGCTTGGAGGATGGCTCCTACGAGCAGTACTTC. This chain connects TRBV5-4 to TRBJ2-7; no definite D call. Germline lookup yields CDR1 SGHNT and CDR2 YYREEE (reference sequence). The length of the CDR3 is 14 residues. The germline V and J ends were trimmed by 0 bases and 0 bases, with 7 bases remaining between them.

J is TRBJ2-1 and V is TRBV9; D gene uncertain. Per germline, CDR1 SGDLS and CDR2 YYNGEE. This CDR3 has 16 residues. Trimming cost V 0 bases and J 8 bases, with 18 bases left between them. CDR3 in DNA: TGTGCCAGCAGCGTAGTTATGACACCATCTAGGGATGAGCAGTTCTTC. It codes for CASSVVMTPSRDEQFF.

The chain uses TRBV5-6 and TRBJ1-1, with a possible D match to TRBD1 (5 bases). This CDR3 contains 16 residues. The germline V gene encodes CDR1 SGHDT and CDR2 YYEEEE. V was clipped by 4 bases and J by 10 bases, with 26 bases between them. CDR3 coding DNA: TGTGCCAGCAGCCTCTACGACGAGGGGATATTACAGCCAGCTTTCTTT. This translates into CASSLYDEGILQPAFF. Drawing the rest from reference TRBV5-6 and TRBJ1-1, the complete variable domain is DAGVTQSPTHLIKTRGQQVTLRCSPKSGHDTVSWYQQALGQGPQFIFQYYEEEERQRGNFPDRFSGHQFPNYSSELNVNALLLGDSALYLCASSLYDEGILQPAFFGQGTRLTVV.

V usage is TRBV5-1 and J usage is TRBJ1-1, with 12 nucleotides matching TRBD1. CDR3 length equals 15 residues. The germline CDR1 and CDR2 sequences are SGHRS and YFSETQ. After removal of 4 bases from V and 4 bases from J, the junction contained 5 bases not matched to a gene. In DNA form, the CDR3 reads TGCGCCAGCAGCCTGGGGACAGGGGGCATCACTGAAGCTTTCTTT. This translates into CASSLGTGGITEAFF.

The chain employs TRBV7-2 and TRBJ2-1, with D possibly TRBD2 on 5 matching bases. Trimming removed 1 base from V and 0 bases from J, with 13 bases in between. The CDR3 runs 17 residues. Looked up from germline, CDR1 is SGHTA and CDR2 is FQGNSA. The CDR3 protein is CASSLGGGLSSYNEQFF. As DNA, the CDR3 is TGTGCCAGCAGCTTAGGAGGCGGACTGAGCTCCTACAATGAGCAGTTCTTC.

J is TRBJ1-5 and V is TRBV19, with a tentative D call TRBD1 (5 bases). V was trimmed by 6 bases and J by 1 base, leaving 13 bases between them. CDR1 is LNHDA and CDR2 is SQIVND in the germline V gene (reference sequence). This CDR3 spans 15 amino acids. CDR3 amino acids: CASSPKGRSNQPQHF. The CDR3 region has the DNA TGTGCCAGTAGCCCTAAGGGGAGAAGCAATCAGCCCCAGCATTTT.

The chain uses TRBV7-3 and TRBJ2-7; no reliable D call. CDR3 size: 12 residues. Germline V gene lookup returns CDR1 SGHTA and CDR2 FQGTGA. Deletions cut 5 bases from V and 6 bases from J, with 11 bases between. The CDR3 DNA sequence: TGTGCCAGCAGCCCAAGGGTGGGCGAGCAGTACTTC. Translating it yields CASSPRVGEQYF.

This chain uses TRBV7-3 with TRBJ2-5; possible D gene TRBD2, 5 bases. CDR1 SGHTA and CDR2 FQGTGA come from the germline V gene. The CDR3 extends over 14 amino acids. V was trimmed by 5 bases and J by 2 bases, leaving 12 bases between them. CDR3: CASSPTERQETQYF. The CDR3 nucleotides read TGTGCCAGCAGCCCCACCGAGCGGCAAGAGACCCAGTACTTC.

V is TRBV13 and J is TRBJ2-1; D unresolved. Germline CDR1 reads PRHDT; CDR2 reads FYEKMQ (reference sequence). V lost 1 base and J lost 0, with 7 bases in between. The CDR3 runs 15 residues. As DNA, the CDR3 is TGTGCCAGCAGCTTAGACTATAGCTCCTACAATGAGCAGTTCTTC. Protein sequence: CASSLDYSSYNEQFF.

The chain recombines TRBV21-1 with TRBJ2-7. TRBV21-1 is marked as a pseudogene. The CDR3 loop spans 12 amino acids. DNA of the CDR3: TGTGCCAGCAGCAAGTGGTCCTACGAGCAGTACTTC. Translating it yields CASSKWSYEQYF.

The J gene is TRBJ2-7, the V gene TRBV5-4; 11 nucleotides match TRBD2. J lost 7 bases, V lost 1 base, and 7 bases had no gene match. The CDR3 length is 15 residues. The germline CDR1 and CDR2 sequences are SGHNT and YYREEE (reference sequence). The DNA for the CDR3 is TGTGCCAGCAGCTTGCTAGCGGGAGGTGTTGGAGAGCAGTACTTC. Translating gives CASSLLAGGVGEQYF.

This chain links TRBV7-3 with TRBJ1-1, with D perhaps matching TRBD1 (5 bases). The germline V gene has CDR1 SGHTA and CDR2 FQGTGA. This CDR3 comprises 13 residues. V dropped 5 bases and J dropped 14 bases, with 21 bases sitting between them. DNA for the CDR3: TGTGCCAGCAGCCCGGGCCAAACAGGAAGCTTCTTCTTT. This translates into CASSPGQTGSFFF.

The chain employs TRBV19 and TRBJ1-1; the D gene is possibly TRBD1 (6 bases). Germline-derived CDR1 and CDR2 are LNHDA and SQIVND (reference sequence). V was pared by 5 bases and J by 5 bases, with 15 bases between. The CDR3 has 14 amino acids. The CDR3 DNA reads TGTGCCAGTAGTTTAGGGGGGGGCAGGACTGAAGCTTTCTTT. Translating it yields CASSLGGGRTEAFF.

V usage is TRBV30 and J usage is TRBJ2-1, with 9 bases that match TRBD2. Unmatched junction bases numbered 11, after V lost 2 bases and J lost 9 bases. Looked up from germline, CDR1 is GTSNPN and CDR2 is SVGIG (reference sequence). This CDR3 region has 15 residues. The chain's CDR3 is CAWSRSAGGPSEQFF. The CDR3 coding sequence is TGTGCCTGGAGTCGATCGGCGGGAGGGCCCTCTGAGCAGTTCTTC.

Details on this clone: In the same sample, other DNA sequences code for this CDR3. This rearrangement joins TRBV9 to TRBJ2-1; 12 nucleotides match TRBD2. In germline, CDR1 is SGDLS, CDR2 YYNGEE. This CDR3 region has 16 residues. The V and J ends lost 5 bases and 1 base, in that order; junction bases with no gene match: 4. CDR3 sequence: CASSRGTSGSYNEQFF. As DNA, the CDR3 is TGTGCCAGCAGTCGCGGGACTAGCGGGTCCTACAATGAGCAGTTCTTC.

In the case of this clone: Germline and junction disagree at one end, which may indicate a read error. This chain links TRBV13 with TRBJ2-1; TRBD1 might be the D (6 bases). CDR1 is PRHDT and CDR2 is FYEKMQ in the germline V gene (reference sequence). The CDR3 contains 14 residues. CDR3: CASSLGGSYNEQFF. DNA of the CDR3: TGTGCCAGCAGCCTAGGGGGCTCCTACAATGAGCAGTTCTTC.

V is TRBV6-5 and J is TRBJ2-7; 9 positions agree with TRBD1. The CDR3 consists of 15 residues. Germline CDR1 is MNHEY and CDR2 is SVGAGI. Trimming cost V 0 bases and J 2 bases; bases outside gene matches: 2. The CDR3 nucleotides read TGTGCCAGCAGTTACTCAGGGACAGGGACCTACGAGCAGTACTTC. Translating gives CASSYSGTGTYEQYF.

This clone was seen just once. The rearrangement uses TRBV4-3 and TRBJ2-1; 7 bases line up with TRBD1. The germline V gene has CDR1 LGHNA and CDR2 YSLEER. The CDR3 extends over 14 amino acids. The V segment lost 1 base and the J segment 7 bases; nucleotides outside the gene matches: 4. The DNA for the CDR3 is TGCGCCAGCAGCCAAGCCCGACAGGGAAATGAGCAGTTCTTC. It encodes CASSQARQGNEQFF.

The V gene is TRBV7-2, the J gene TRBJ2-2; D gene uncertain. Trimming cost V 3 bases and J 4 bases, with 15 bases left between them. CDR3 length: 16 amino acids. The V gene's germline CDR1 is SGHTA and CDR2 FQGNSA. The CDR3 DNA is TGTGCCAGCAGCTTGGCCAATCCCCGCCTCACCGGGGAGCTGTTTTTT. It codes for CASSLANPRLTGELFF.

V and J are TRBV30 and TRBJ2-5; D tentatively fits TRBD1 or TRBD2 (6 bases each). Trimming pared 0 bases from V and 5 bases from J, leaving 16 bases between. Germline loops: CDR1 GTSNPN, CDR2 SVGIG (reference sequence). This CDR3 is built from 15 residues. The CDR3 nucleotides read TGTGCCTGGAGTGTTGGAGGGGGACCCTCGGAGACCCAGTACTTC. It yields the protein CAWSVGGGPSETQYF.

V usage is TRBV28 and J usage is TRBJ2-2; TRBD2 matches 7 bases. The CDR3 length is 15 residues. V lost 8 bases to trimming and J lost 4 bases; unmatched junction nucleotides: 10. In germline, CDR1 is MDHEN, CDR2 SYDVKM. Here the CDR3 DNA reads TGTGCCAGCCGTTCGGACACTAGCGTCACCGGGGAGCTGTTTTTT. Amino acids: CASRSDTSVTGELFF.

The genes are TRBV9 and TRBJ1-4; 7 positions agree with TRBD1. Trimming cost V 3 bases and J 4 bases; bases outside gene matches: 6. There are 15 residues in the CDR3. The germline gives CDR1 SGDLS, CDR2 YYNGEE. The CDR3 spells CASSAYRGDNEKLFF. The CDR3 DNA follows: TGTGCCAGCAGCGCGTACAGGGGTGATAATGAAAAACTGTTTTTT.

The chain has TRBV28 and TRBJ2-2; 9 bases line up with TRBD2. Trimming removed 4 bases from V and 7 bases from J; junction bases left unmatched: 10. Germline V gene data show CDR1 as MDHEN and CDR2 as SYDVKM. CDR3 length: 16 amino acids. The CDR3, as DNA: TGTGCCAGCAGTTCCATAGCGGGAGTTAGTGTCGGGGAGCTGTTTTTT. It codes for CASSSIAGVSVGELFF.

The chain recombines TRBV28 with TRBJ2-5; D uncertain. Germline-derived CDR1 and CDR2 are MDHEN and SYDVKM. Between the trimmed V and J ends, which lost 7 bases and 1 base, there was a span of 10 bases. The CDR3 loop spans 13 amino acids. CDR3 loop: CASIGPSQETQYF. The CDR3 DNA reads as TGTGCCAGCATTGGTCCCTCCCAAGAGACCCAGTACTTC.

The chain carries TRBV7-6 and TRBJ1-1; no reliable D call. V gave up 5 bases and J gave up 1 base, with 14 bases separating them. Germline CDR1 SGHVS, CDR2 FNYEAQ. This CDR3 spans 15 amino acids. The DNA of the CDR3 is TGTGCCAGCAGCCAGGTGGGCGTGAGGAACACTGAAGCTTTCTTT. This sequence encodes CASSQVGVRNTEAFF.

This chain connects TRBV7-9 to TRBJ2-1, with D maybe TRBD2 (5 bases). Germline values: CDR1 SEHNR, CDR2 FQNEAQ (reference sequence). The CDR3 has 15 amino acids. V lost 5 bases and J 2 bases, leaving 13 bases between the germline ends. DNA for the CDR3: TGTGCCAGCAGCGATGGACTGTTTACCTACAATGAGCAGTTCTTC. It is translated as CASSDGLFTYNEQFF.

CDR3 loop: CASSVGTGQGDTSGANVLTF. The CDR3 nucleotides are TGTGCCAGCAGCGTAGGGACAGGACAGGGGGATACCTCTGGGGCCAACGTCCTGACTTTC. The chain employs TRBV9 and TRBJ2-6; 10 positions agree with TRBD1. V lost 0 bases, J lost 0 bases, and 9 bases stayed unmatched. Germline V gene lookup returns CDR1 SGDLS and CDR2 YYNGEE. The CDR3 covers 20 residues. Complete variable domain (other parts from reference TRBV9 and TRBJ2-6): DSGVTQTPKHLITATGQRVTLRCSPRSGDLSVYWYQQSLDQGLQFLIQYYNGEERAKGNILERFSAQQFPDLHSELNLSSLELGDSALYFCASSVGTGQGDTSGANVLTFGAGSRLTVL.

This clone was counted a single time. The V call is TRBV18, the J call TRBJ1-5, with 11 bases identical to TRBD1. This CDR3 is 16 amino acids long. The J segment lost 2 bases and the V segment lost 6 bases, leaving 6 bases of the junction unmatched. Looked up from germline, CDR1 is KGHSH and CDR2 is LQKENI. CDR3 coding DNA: TGTGCCAGCTCCCCCGGGACAGGGGGGGGCAATCAGCCCCAGCATTTT. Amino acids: CASSPGTGGGNQPQHF.

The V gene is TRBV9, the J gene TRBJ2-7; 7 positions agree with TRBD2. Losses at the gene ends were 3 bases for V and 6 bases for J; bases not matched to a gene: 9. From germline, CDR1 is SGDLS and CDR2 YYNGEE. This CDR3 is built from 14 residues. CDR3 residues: CASSARGTGGEQYF. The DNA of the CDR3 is TGTGCCAGCAGCGCGCGGGGCACGGGGGGCGAGCAGTACTTC.